This T cell receptor (beta chain) emerged from a study of cytomegalovirus exposure and HLA in healthy donors. General study results and limits: The authors listed some 160 TCR beta chains as cytomegalovirus-associated.

Primers included in the PCR were 60 Vbeta and 13 Jbeta primers. This table comes from immunoSEQ multiplex PCR, and its TCRdb copy is limited to in-frame clones, with some not included. The table lists about 35,000 clones, 80% of them singletons. This CDR3 has 18 residues. The germline CDR1 and CDR2 sequences are SGHAT and FQNNGV. V trimming: 1 base; J trimming: 6 bases; junction bases outside the gene matches: 13. This clone was seen only a few times. Antigen: not known. The rearrangement links TRBV11-2 to TRBJ2-1; 9 nucleotides agree with TRBD2. Sequencing was performed on PBMCs. This TCR was sampled from a male donor in good health and CMV-seronegative. The CDR3 protein is CASSLGSLGGTSRNEQFF. For the CDR3, the DNA is TGTGCCAGCAGCTTAGGTTCTTTGGGAGGGACTAGCCGCAATGAGCAGTTCTTC. The variable domain in full, with the rest retrieved from reference TRBV11-2 and TRBJ2-1, is EAGVAQSPRYKIIEKRQSVAFWCNPISGHATLYWYQQILGQGPKLLIQFQNNGVVDDSQLPKDRFSAERLKGVDSTLKIQPAKLEDSAVYLCASSLGSLGGTSRNEQFFGPGTRLTVL.